This T cell receptor beta chain was observed in a study of cytomegalovirus exposure and HLA in healthy donors. Study summary: As released early, the data held approximately 80 million unique TCRs from HLA-typed donors. Study results and limitations: A later analysis linked a missense DCLRE1C variant to TCR beta V- and J-gene trimming. More clonal expansion characterized HLA-associated TCR beta chains than equally common others in a later analysis. The majority of CMV-associated TCR beta chains were reported as apparently HLA-restricted in a later analysis.

This clone showed up just a few times. Its specificity is unknown. Germline lookup yields CDR1 SGDLS and CDR2 YYNGEE. V lost 0 bases and J 1 base, leaving 8 bases between the germline ends. CDR3 length equals 14 residues. Use of 60 Vbeta and 13 Jbeta primers characterized the PCR. Profiled with immunoSEQ multiplex PCR; TCRdb holds only in-frame clones, not every one. The sample yields some 180,000 clones, around 81% seen once. Sequencing used PBMCs. The TCR originated in a man between 25 and 39 years old in good health and CMV-seronegative. The J gene is TRBJ2-7, the V gene TRBV9; TRBD1 is a possible D gene (5 bases). The CDR3 is CASSVAGASYEQYF. CDR3 nucleotide sequence: TGTGCCAGCAGCGTAGCTGGGGCGTCCTACGAGCAGTACTTC.